Shown below are 13 T cell receptor beta chains from a single sample sequenced in a study of cytomegalovirus exposure and HLA in healthy donors. With 60 Vbeta and 13 Jbeta primers, the PCR was carried out. The data were produced by immunoSEQ multiplex PCR, yet TCRdb's version contains in-frame clones alone and is incomplete. The top ten clones hold about 8% of a sample with 150,000 to 200,000 clones, roughly 77% of them seen once. Sample: PBMCs. These receptor sequences come from a woman between 40 and 55 years old in good health and CMV-seropositive.

CDR3 in DNA: TGTGCCAGCAGTCGTAAGACAGTGGGGGGGGAGCTGTTTTTT. Translated, it gives CASSRKTVGGELFF. The genes are TRBV2 and TRBJ2-2, with D perhaps TRBD1 (5 bases). In germline, CDR1 is SNHLY, CDR2 FYNNEI. Trimming shortened V by 5 bases and J by 8 bases, and 15 bases separated the two germline ends. CDR3 length: 14 amino acids.

This clone has just one count. The V and J genes are TRBV6-1 and TRBJ1-1, with TRBD1 matching 9 bases. Germline loops: CDR1 MNHNS, CDR2 SASEGT. The V gene end was trimmed by 7 bases and the J gene end by 7 bases; junction bases not matched to a gene: 4. This CDR3 contains 12 residues. In DNA, the CDR3 is TGTGCCAGCACCGGGACAGGGTATGAAGCTTTCTTT. This sequence encodes CASTGTGYEAFF.

The V and J genes are TRBV14 and TRBJ1-1; no clear D gene. Looked up from germline, CDR1 is SGHDN and CDR2 is FVKESK. CDR3 length: 12 amino acids. V lost 1 base, J lost 5 bases, and 5 bases lay in between. The DNA for the CDR3 is TGTGCCAGCAGCCAAGGAGGGACTGAAGCTTTCTTT. This gives the protein CASSQGGTEAFF.

In this sample, this clone turned up a few times. The chain couples TRBV5-1 to TRBJ1-4, with D uncertain. Trimming pared 6 bases from V and 0 bases from J, leaving 6 bases between. The germline gives CDR1 SGHRS, CDR2 YFSETQ. CDR3 length equals 13 residues. The CDR3 loop reads CASKQTTNEKLFF. CDR3 in DNA: TGCGCCAGCAAACAGACAACTAATGAAAAACTGTTTTTT. Using reference TRBV5-1 and TRBJ1-4 for the parts outside the CDR3, the full variable domain is KAGVTQTPRYLIKTRGQQVTLSCSPISGHRSVSWYQQTPGQGLQFLFEYFSETQRNKGNFPGRFSGRQFSNSRSEMNVSTLELGDSALYLCASKQTTNEKLFFGSGTQLSVL.

The rearrangement uses TRBV5-6 and TRBJ2-2; 7 bases align to TRBD1. From germline, CDR1 is SGHDT and CDR2 YYEEEE. This CDR3 is 15 amino acids long. The V gene end was trimmed by 1 base and the J gene end by 3 bases; junction bases not matched to a gene: 3. The CDR3 nucleotides read TGTGCCAGCAGCTTGCGCCAGGGGGACACCGGGGAGCTGTTTTTT. This translates into CASSLRQGDTGELFF.

The chain uses TRBV5-1 and TRBJ2-1; TRBD1 is a possible D gene (5 bases). V lost 7 bases and J lost 2, with 13 bases in between. Germline CDR1 reads SGHRS; CDR2 reads YFSETQ. There are 14 residues in the CDR3. This chain's CDR3 is CASAPTATYNEQFF. The CDR3 region has the DNA TGCGCCAGCGCCCCGACAGCCACCTACAATGAGCAGTTCTTC.

The chain links TRBV30 to TRBJ1-1; D might be TRBD1 (6 bases). The CDR3 sequence is 14 residues long. V was pared by 5 bases and J by 6 bases, with 19 bases between. The V gene's germline CDR1 is GTSNPN and CDR2 SVGIG (reference sequence). The CDR3 sequence is CAWWDLGTTAEAFF. As DNA, the CDR3 is TGTGCCTGGTGGGACCTCGGGACAACGGCTGAAGCTTTCTTT.

The genes are TRBV5-4 and TRBJ2-1, with D possibly being TRBD2 (5 bases). The V and J ends lost 7 bases and 3 bases respectively, with 11 bases between them. Germline V gene sequence: CDR1 SGHNT, CDR2 YYREEE (reference sequence). This CDR3 spans 13 amino acids. Here the CDR3 reads CASGPRGYNEQFF. The CDR3 DNA is TGTGCCAGCGGGCCTCGGGGCTACAATGAGCAGTTCTTC.

This chain uses TRBV4-1 with TRBJ2-7; 7 bases match TRBD2. Germline V CDR1 and CDR2: MGHRA, YSYEKL. V was clipped by 0 bases and J by 7 bases; unmatched bases: 12. This CDR3 is 16 amino acids long. This CDR3 is CASSQDSAGRSREQYF. The CDR3 coding sequence is TGCGCCAGCAGCCAAGATTCAGCGGGGCGATCTCGGGAGCAGTACTTC.

The V gene is TRBV4-1, the J gene TRBJ2-1, with TRBD2 matching over 12 bases. The CDR3 runs to 15 residues. From germline, CDR1 is MGHRA and CDR2 YSYEKL. V dropped 5 bases and J dropped 7; count of bases not matched to a gene: 6. CDR3 in amino acids: CASSRLAGAGNEQFF. The CDR3 DNA reads TGCGCCAGCAGCAGACTAGCGGGAGCTGGTAATGAGCAGTTCTTC.

The rearrangement links TRBV6-6 to TRBJ1-2; TRBD1 aligns across 7 bases. V shed 6 bases, J shed 3 bases, and the junction held 4 bases outside the gene matches. CDR3 length: 13 residues. The V gene's germline CDR1 is MNHNY and CDR2 SVGAGI (reference sequence). The CDR3 here is CASSPTGDYGYTF. Here the CDR3 DNA reads TGTGCCAGCAGCCCAACAGGGGACTATGGCTACACCTTC.

This chain joins TRBV5-1 and TRBJ2-2; 12 nucleotides align to TRBD2. With 1 base clipped from V and 6 bases from J, the junction kept 1 base outside the gene matches. This CDR3 region has 15 residues. Germline CDR1 is SGHRS and CDR2 is YFSETQ. DNA of the CDR3: TGCGCCAGCAGCTTGCGGACTAGCGGGGCCGGGGAGCTGTTTTTT. This sequence encodes CASSLRTSGAGELFF.

This clone was counted a single time. This sequence joins TRBV5-8 and TRBJ2-3, with 7 bases matching TRBD1. Per germline, CDR1 SGHTS and CDR2 YDEGEE. This CDR3 has 14 amino acids. V lost 5 bases, J lost 8 bases, and 11 bases stayed unmatched. The CDR3 protein is CASSNGQKGATQYF. In DNA form, the CDR3 reads TGTGCCAGCAGTAACGGACAGAAGGGGGCTACGCAGTATTTT.